Presented here are 10 T cell receptor beta chains from one specimen sequenced in a study of CD8 T cells in ankylosing spondylitis. TCRdb passed the 5' RACE reads through MiXCR, listing each CDR3 protein once. The sample lists just over 350,000 distinct CDR3 sequences; about 20% were seen once. The source material was blood, either unsorted or a sorted T cell fraction (not recorded which). These receptors were obtained from a male donor with ankylosing spondylitis or in good health (not recorded which).

This clonotype was picked up a small number of times. The V gene is TRBV4-2, the J gene TRBJ2-7; 8 bases match TRBD2. The CDR3 totals 16 residues. Germline CDR1 and CDR2: LGHNA and YNFKEQ. V trimming: 1 base; J trimming: 0 bases; junction bases outside the gene matches: 5. The CDR3 reads CASSQGRLASSYEQYF. In DNA form, the CDR3 reads TGTGCCAGCAGCCAAGGCCGACTAGCGAGCTCCTACGAGCAGTACTTC.

With regard to this clonotype: Germline and junction disagree at one end, which may indicate a read error. The V and J genes are TRBV12-3 or TRBV12-4 and TRBJ2-2; D is ambiguous. The CDR3 consists of 18 residues. The CDR3 DNA sequence: TGTGCCCGCAGAAATACTTTGGTCTACGACGAAAACACCGGGGAGCTGTTTTTT. Protein sequence: CARRNTLVYDENTGELFF.

The chain links TRBV29-1 to TRBJ2-7; possibly TRBD1 for D (6 bases). The CDR3 has 12 residues. Deletions cut 4 bases from V and 2 bases from J, with 9 bases between. Germline-derived CDR1 and CDR2 are SQVTM and ANQGSEA. This chain's CDR3 is CSVVDSAYEQYF. CDR3 DNA: TGCAGCGTTGTGGACAGCGCCTACGAGCAGTACTTC.

This clonotype appeared a few times. This chain links TRBV29-1 with TRBJ2-1, with 10 positions matching TRBD2. CDR1 is SQVTM and CDR2 is ANQGSEA in the germline V gene. V trimming: 3 bases; J trimming: 5 bases; junction bases outside the gene matches: 4. The CDR3 loop spans 14 amino acids. CDR3 nucleotides: TGCAGCGTTGAGGCTAGCGGGGGCCACAATGAGCAGTTCTTC. The encoded protein is CSVEASGGHNEQFF.

The rearrangement uses TRBV7-9 and TRBJ2-3, with 8 nucleotides matching TRBD2. V lost 5 bases to trimming and J lost 9 bases; unmatched junction nucleotides: 7. CDR3 size: 13 residues. Germline CDR1 SEHNR, CDR2 FQNEAQ (reference sequence). This chain's CDR3 is CASSNGVAGTQYF. The CDR3 nucleotides are TGTGCCAGCAGCAACGGTGTAGCGGGGACGCAGTATTTT.

This chain uses TRBV5-4 with TRBJ2-5, with D possibly being TRBD1 (5 bases). Per the germline V gene, CDR1 is SGHNT and CDR2 is YYREEE (reference sequence). The germline V and J ends were trimmed by 4 bases and 3 bases, with 10 bases remaining between them. This CDR3 region has 13 residues. In DNA form, the CDR3 reads TGTGCCAGCAGCGGCCAGGGTAAAGAGACCCAGTACTTC. Amino acids: CASSGQGKETQYF.

The rearrangement joins TRBV5-1 to TRBJ2-1, with 8 bases lining up with TRBD2. The trim removed 0 bases at V and 6 bases at J, leaving 8 bases unmatched. Germline V gives CDR1 SGHRS, CDR2 YFSETQ. The CDR3 has 16 residues. In nucleotides, the CDR3 is TGCGCCAGCAGCTTGGAAACCGGACTAGCCTTCAATGAGCAGTTCTTC. Translating it yields CASSLETGLAFNEQFF.

This clonotype was recorded many times. The gene calls are TRBV12-3 or TRBV12-4 and TRBJ2-7; D is perhaps TRBD2 (5 bases). V lost 2 bases and J lost 1, with 9 bases in between. CDR3 size: 14 residues. DNA of the CDR3: TGTGCCAGCAGTTTAATCGGGAAGTCCTACGAGCAGTACTTC. Residues: CASSLIGKSYEQYF.

This clonotype was counted a few times. The V gene is TRBV24-1, the J gene TRBJ2-5, with TRBD1 identical over 12 bases. There are 14 residues in the CDR3. With V trimmed by 7 bases and J by 4 bases, 3 bases remained unmatched. CDR1 and CDR2 (germline): KGHDR, SFDVKD. As DNA, the CDR3 is TGTGCCACCAGGGGACAGGGGGCAGGAGAGACCCAGTACTTC. Translating gives CATRGQGAGETQYF.

This clonotype was picked up one time. An end of the junction does not agree with germline; a read error may underlie this. The chain uses TRBV12-3 or TRBV12-4 and TRBJ1-1; D unresolved. The CDR3 sequence is 11 residues long. The CDR3 sequence is CASSSPTAAFF. CDR3 DNA sequence: TGTGCCAGCAGTTCCCCGACTGCAGCTTTCTTT.